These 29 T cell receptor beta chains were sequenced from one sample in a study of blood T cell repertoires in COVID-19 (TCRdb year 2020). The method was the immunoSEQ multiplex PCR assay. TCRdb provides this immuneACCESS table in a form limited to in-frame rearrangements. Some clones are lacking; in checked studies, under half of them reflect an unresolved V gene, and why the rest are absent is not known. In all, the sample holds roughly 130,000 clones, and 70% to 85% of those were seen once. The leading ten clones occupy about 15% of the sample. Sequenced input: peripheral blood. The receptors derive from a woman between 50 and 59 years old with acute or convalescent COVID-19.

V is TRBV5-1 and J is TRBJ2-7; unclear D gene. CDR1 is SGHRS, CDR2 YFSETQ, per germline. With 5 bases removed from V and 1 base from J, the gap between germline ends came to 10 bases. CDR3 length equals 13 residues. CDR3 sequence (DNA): TGCGCCAGCAGACGAACAGAGTCCTACGAGCAGTACTTC. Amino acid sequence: CASRRTESYEQYF.

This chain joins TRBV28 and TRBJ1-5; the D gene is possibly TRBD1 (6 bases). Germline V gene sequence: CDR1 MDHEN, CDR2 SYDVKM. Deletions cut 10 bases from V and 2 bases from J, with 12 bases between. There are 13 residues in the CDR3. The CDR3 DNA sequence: TGTGCCACTACACAGGGTGGCAATCAGCCCCAGCATTTT. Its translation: CATTQGGNQPQHF.

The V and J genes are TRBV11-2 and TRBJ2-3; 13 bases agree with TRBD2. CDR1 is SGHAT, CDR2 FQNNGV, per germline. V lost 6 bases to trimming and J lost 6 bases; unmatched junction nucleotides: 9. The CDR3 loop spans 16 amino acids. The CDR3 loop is CASSRLAGGHGDTQYF. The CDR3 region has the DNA TGTGCCAGCAGTCGACTAGCGGGGGGCCATGGGGATACGCAGTATTTT.

In nucleotides, the CDR3 is TGTGCCAGCAGCCATCACTTCCAGGGGGTTTATAGTGAGCAGTTCTTC. Its protein is CASSHHFQGVYSEQFF. The rearrangement links TRBV14 to TRBJ2-1; 7 bases are a match to TRBD1. V lost 3 bases to trimming and J lost 9 bases; unmatched junction nucleotides: 14. The CDR3 runs to 16 residues. Per germline, CDR1 SGHDN and CDR2 FVKESK.

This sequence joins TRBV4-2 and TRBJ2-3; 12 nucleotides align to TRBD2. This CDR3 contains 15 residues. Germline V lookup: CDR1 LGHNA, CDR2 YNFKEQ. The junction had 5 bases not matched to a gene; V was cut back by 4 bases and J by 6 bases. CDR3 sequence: CASSPTSGGRDTQYF. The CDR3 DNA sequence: TGTGCCAGCAGCCCCACTAGCGGGGGGCGGGATACGCAGTATTTT.

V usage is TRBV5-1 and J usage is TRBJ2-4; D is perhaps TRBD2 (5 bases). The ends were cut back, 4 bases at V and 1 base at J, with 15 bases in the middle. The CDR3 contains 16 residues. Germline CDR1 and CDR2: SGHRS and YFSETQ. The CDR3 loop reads CASSDTRGYAKNIQYF. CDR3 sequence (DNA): TGCGCCAGCAGCGATACTCGGGGATACGCCAAAAACATTCAGTACTTC.

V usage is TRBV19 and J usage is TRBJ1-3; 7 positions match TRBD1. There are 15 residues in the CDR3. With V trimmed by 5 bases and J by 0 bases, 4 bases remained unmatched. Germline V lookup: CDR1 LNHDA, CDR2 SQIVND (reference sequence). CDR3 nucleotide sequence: TGTGCCAGTAGTGATCCAGGGGGCTCTGGAAACACCATATATTTT. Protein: CASSDPGGSGNTIYF.

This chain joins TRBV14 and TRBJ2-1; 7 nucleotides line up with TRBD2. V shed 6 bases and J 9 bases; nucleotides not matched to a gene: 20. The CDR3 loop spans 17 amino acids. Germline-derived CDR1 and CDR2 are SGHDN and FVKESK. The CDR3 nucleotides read TGTGCCAGCAGTCACTTTGAGTTTAACGGGGGGTCAGGTGAGCAGTTCTTC. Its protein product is CASSHFEFNGGSGEQFF.

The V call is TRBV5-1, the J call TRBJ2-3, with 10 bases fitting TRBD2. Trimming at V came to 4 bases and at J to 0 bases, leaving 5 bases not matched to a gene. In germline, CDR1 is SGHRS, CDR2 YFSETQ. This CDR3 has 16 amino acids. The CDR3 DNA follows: TGCGCCAGCAGCCCAGTGACTAGCGGGAGCACAGATACGCAGTATTTT. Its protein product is CASSPVTSGSTDTQYF.

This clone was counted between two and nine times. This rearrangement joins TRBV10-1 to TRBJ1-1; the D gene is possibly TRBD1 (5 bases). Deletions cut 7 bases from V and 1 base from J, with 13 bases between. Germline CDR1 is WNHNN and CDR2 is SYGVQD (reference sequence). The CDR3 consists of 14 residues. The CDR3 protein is CASNQGTGNTEAFF. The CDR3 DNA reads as TGCGCCAGCAATCAGGGAACAGGGAACACTGAAGCTTTCTTT.

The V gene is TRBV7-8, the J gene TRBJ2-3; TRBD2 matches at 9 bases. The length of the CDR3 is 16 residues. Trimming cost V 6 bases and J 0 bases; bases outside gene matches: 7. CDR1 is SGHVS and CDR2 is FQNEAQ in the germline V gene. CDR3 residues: CASSGSGSLSTDTQYF. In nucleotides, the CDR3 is TGTGCCAGCAGTGGTAGCGGGAGCCTGAGCACAGATACGCAGTATTTT.

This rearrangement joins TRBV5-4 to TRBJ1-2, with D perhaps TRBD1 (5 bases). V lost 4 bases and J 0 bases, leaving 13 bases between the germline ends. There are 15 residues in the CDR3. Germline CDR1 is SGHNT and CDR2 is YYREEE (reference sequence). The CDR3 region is CASSSQGGPNYGYTF. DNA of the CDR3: TGTGCCAGCAGCAGCCAGGGAGGCCCTAACTATGGCTACACCTTC.

CDR3 protein: CASSLKLGHGTGIHEQYF. The CDR3 DNA is TGTGCCAGCAGCTTGAAGTTGGGTCACGGGACAGGGATCCACGAGCAGTACTTC. The V gene is TRBV5-4, the J gene TRBJ2-7; 9 nucleotides match TRBD1. V shed 1 base, J shed 5 bases, and the junction held 16 bases outside the gene matches. Germline V gene sequence: CDR1 SGHNT, CDR2 YYREEE (reference sequence). The CDR3 extends over 18 amino acids.

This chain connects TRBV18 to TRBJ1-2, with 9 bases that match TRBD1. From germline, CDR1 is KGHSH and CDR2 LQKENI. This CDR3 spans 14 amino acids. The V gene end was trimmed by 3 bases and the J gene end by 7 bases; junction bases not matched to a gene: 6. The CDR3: CASSPREQGAGYTF. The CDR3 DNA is TGTGCCAGCTCACCCCGGGAACAGGGGGCTGGCTACACCTTC. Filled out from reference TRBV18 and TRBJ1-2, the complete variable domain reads NAGVMQNPRHLVRRRGQEARLRCSPMKGHSHVYWYRQLPEEGLKFMVYLQKENIIDESGMPKERFSAEFPKEGPSILRIQQVVRGDSAAYFCASSPREQGAGYTFGSGTRLTVV.

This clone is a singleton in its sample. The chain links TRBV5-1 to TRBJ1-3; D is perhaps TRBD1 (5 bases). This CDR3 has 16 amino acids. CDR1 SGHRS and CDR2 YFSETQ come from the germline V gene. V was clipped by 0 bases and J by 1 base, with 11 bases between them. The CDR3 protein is CASSLDAGGSGNTIYF. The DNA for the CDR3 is TGCGCCAGCAGCTTGGATGCCGGGGGTTCTGGAAACACCATATATTTT.

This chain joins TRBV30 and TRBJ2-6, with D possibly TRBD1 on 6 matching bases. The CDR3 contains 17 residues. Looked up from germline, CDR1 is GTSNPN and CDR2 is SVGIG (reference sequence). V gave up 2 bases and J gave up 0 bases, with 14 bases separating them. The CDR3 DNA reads TGTGCCTGGAGTACCGTTATGGACAGCTCTGGGGCCAACGTCCTGACTTTC. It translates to CAWSTVMDSSGANVLTF.

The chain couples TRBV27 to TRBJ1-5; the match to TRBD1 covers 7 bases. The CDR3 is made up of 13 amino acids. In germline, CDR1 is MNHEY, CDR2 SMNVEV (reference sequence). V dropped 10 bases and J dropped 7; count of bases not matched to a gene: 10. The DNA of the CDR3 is TGTGCCACCTCTGAGCAGGGGGGACAGCCCCAGCATTTT. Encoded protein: CATSEQGGQPQHF.

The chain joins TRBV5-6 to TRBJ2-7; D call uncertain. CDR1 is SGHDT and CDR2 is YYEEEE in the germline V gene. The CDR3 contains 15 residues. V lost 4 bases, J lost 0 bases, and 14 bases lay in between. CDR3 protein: CASSPLPAGSYEQYF. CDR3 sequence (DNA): TGTGCCAGCAGCCCCCTCCCGGCAGGCTCCTACGAGCAGTACTTC.

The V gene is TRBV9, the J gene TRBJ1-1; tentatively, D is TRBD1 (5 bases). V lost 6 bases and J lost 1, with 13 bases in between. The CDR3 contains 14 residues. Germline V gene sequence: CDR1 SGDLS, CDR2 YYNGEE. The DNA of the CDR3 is TGTGCCAGCACCGCAGTGGGGGGGAACACTGAAGCTTTCTTT. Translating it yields CASTAVGGNTEAFF.

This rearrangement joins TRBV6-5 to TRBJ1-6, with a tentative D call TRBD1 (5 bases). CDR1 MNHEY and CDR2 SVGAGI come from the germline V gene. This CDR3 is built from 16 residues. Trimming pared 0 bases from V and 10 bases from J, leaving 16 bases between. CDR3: CASSYSQAPAGSPLHF. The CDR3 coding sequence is TGTGCCAGCAGTTACTCACAGGCCCCAGCGGGGTCACCCCTCCACTTT.

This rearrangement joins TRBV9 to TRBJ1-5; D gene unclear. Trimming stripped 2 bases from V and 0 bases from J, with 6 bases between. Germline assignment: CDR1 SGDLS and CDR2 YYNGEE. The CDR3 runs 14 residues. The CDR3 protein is CASSVPDSNQPQHF. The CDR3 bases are TGTGCCAGCAGCGTTCCAGATAGCAATCAGCCCCAGCATTTT. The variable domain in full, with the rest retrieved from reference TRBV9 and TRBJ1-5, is DSGVTQTPKHLITATGQRVTLRCSPRSGDLSVYWYQQSLDQGLQFLIQYYNGEERAKGNILERFSAQQFPDLHSELNLSSLELGDSALYFCASSVPDSNQPQHFGDGTRLSIL.

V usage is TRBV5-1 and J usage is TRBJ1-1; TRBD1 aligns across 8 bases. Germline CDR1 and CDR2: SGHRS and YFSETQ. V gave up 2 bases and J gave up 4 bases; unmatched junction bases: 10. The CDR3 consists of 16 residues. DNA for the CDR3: TGCGCCAGCAGCTTAAACACAGGGGGTTTGGGCACTGAAGCTTTCTTT. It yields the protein CASSLNTGGLGTEAFF.

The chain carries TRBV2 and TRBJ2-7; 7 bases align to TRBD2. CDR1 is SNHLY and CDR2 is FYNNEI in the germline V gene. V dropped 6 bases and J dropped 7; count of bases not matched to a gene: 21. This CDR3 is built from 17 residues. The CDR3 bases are TGTGCCAGCAGGAGACTAGCTATCTCCCCGCAAGGAGTGGAGCAGTACTTC. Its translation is CASRRLAISPQGVEQYF.

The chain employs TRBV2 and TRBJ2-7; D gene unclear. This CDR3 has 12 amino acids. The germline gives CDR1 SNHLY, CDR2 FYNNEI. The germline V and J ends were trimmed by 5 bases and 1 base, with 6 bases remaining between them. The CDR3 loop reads CASSFSSYEQYF. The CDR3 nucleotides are TGTGCCAGCAGTTTTAGTTCCTACGAGCAGTACTTC.

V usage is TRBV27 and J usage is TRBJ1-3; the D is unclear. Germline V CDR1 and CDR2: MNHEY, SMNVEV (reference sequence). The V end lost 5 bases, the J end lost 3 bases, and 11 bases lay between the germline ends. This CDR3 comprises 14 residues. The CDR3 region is CASSPSGFGNTIYF. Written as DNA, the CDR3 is TGTGCCAGCAGTCCGTCGGGGTTTGGAAACACCATATATTTT.

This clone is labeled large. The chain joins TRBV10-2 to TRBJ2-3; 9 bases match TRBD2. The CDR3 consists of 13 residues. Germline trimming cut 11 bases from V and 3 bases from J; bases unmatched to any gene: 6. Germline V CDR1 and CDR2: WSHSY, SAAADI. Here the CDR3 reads CAAAAGGTDTQYF. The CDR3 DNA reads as TGCGCCGCGGCAGCGGGGGGAACAGATACGCAGTATTTT.

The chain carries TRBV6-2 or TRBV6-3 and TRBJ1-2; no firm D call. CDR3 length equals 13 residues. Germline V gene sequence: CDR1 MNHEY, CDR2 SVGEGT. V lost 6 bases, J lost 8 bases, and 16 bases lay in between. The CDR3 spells CASSPTRGGGYTF. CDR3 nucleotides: TGTGCCAGCAGCCCGACCCGAGGCGGAGGCTACACCTTC.

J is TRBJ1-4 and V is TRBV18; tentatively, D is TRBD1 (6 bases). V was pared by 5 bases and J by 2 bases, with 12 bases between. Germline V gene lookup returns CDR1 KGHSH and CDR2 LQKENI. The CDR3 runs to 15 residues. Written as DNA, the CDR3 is TGTGCCAGCTCAACTAACAGGGAGACTAATGAAAAACTGTTTTTT. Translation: CASSTNRETNEKLFF.

The CDR3 nucleotides read TGTGCCAGTAGTCTGGACGGAGGTTTTAGCAATCAGCCCCAGCATTTT. It specifies CASSLDGGFSNQPQHF. The chain has TRBV19 and TRBJ1-5; the D is unclear. The CDR3 sequence is 16 residues long. Germline V gene lookup returns CDR1 LNHDA and CDR2 SQIVND (reference sequence). V shed 5 bases and J shed 0 bases, with 14 bases lying between them.